A selection of T cell receptor beta chains follows, all from one sample in a study of CD8 T cells in ankylosing spondylitis. TCRdb analysed the 5' RACE reads with MiXCR anew, one entry per CDR3 protein. In the table there are more than 600,000 distinct CDR3 sequences, around 20% of which are singletons. Sequencing used blood, either unsorted or a sorted T cell fraction (not recorded which). Source of these receptors: a male donor with ankylosing spondylitis. Both conserved end residues are part of each CDR3. Each record gives: D gene, clone size, V gene, J gene, CDR3 protein, CDR3 DNA. The D gene is left open where the match is weak. The size of a clone is reported for some rows only, either as once, few or many, or as a class for expanded clones.

NA	many	TRBV20-1	TRBJ2-7	CSAKSSYEQYF	TGCAGTGCTAAGAGCTCCTACGAGCAGTACTTC
NA	few	TRBV5-1	TRBJ1-2	CASSGSGPNYGYTF	TGCGCCAGCAGCGGCTCGGGCCCCAACTATGGCTACACCTTC
TRBD2	few	TRBV3-1	TRBJ2-1	CASSQGLAGGGNEQFF	TGTGCCAGCAGCCAAGGACTAGCGGGAGGGGGCAATGAGCAGTTCTTC
NA	few	TRBV28	TRBJ2-3	CASSPPLSSTDTQYF	TGTGCCAGCAGCCCCCCGCTCTCTAGCACAGATACGCAGTATTTT
NA	NA	TRBV11-2	TRBJ2-3	CASSSPGTSTDTQYF	TGTGCCAGCAGCTCCCCCGGGACTTCCACAGATACGCAGTATTTT
TRBD2	few	TRBV25-1	TRBJ2-1	CASSEYNIAGVIYEQFF	TGTGCCAGCAGTGAATATAACATAGCGGGGGTTATTTATGAGCAGTTCTTC
TRBD1	few	TRBV4-1	TRBJ1-1	CASSLDRVGDTEAFF	TGCGCCAGCAGCCTGGACAGGGTAGGGGACACTGAAGCTTTCTTT
TRBD2	few	TRBV20-1	TRBJ2-1	CSARHSAGLAGGLKNEQFF	TGCAGTGCTAGACACTCGGCCGGACTAGCGGGGGGGTTAAAGAATGAGCAGTTCTTC
TRBD2	many	TRBV6-4	TRBJ2-1	CASSKSGGSYNEQFF	TGTGCCAGCAGTAAAAGCGGGGGGTCATACAATGAGCAGTTCTTC
NA	few	TRBV20-1	TRBJ1-1	CSATGAAEAFF	TGCAGTGCTACAGGGGCGGCTGAAGCTTTCTTT
TRBD2	NA	TRBV12-3/TRBV12-4	TRBJ2-1	CASSFGGRGYNEQFF	TGTGCCAGCAGTTTTGGCGGGAGGGGATACAATGAGCAGTTCTTC
TRBD1	few	TRBV7-2	TRBJ1-2	CASRRGQGAYGYTF	TGTGCCAGCAGAAGAGGACAGGGTGCCTATGGCTACACCTTC
NA	many	TRBV6-2/TRBV6-3	TRBJ1-1	CASSYPNTEAFF	TGTGCCAGCAGTTACCCGAACACTGAAGCTTTCTTT
NA	few	TRBV5-6	TRBJ2-7	CASSYVGTDEQYF	TGTGCCAGCAGCTACGTTGGAACGGACGAGCAGTACTTC
TRBD2	NA	TRBV11-3	TRBJ2-7	CASSLAFSSGGAYEQYF	TGTGCCAGCAGCTTAGCGTTTTCTAGCGGGGGGGCCTACGAGCAGTACTTC
TRBD2	many	TRBV6-5	TRBJ2-2	CASSYDSWGGGELFF	TGTGCCAGCAGTTACGACAGTTGGGGGGGCGGGGAGCTGTTTTTT
TRBD1	NA	TRBV6-6	TRBJ2-1	CASREDRAEFF	TGTGCCAGCAGAGAGGACAGGGCCGAGTTCTTC
TRBD1	few	TRBV7-8	TRBJ1-2	CASSTTGGDHYGYTF	TGTGCCAGCAGCACAACAGGGGGCGATCACTATGGCTACACCTTC
NA	NA	TRBV29-1	TRBJ2-3	CSGIPRGTDTQYF	TGCAGCGGGATCCCCCGAGGAACAGATACGCAGTATTTT
NA	NA	TRBV12-3/TRBV12-4	TRBJ1-2	CATGSAANYGYTF	TGTGCCACAGGTTCGGCGGCTAACTATGGCTACACCTTC
NA	few	TRBV7-3	TRBJ2-2	CASSLSHANTGELFF	TGTGCCAGCAGCTTAAGCCACGCGAACACCGGGGAGCTGTTTTTT
TRBD1	NA	TRBV3-1	TRBJ1-1	CASSRGTALNTEAFF	TGTGCCAGCAGCCGCGGGACAGCACTGAACACTGAAGCTTTCTTT
NA	NA	TRBV28	TRBJ2-2	CASSLIRANTGELFF	TGTGCCAGCAGTTTAATTAGGGCGAACACCGGGGAGCTGTTTTTT
NA	NA	TRBV5-4	TRBJ2-3	CASSLVETGNTVTQYF	TGTGCCAGCAGCTTGGTAGAGACGGGGAACACAGTTACGCAGTATTTT
TRBD1	few	TRBV20-1	TRBJ2-5	CSAPTGTQKETQYF	TGCAGTGCCCCGACAGGGACACAAAAAGAGACCCAGTACTTC
NA	few	TRBV7-6	TRBJ1-5	CASSLRSGSEPQHF	TGTGCCAGCAGCTTAAGGTCAGGGAGTGAGCCCCAGCATTTT
TRBD1	NA	TRBV7-8	TRBJ1-1	CACGDRVDTGAFF	TGTGCCTGTGGGGACAGGGTGGACACTGGAGCTTTCTTT
NA	few	TRBV20-1	TRBJ2-7	CSAPGGRGRSHEQYF	TGCAGTGCTCCAGGTGGCCGGGGGCGCTCCCACGAGCAGTACTTC
NA	few	TRBV7-9	TRBJ1-6	CASSLGGDNNSPLHF	TGTGCCAGCAGCTTAGGAGGCGATAATAATTCACCCCTCCACTTT
NA	NA	TRBV29-1	TRBJ2-2	CSVTNPNTGELFF	TGCAGCGTGACTAATCCAAACACCGGGGAGCTGTTTTTT
TRBD1	many	TRBV27	TRBJ2-7	CASSPGQGYEQYF	TGTGCCAGCAGTCCGGGACAGGGCTACGAGCAGTACTTC
TRBD2	few	TRBV29-1	TRBJ2-7	CSVDSGGYEQYF	TGCAGCGTTGACAGCGGGGGCTACGAGCAGTACTTC
TRBD1	few	TRBV5-5	TRBJ2-7	CASRQGEGRYEQYF	TGTGCCAGCAGACAGGGGGAAGGGAGATACGAGCAGTACTTC
NA	few	TRBV27	TRBJ2-1	CASSPYALGGRNEQFF	TGTGCCAGCAGTCCCTATGCTTTGGGGGGCCGCAATGAGCAGTTCTTC